The clone carrying this TCR beta chain showed up many times. Its antigen is unidentified. This sample stems from a study of HIV-infected patients and healthy controls. Study-level results: Significantly higher mean Gini indices appeared in HIV-infected repertoires, possibly reflecting oligoclonality. A major limitation was that merely sixteen HIV-infected individuals were processed. Size-matched repertoire data failed to replicate the apparent Gini index recovery after therapy in HIV-infected patients.

cDNA was made from about 500 ng RNA using alpha and beta constant primers. Separate chain-specific third strand synthesis with multiplexing indices produced the alpha and beta libraries. All rearrangements within a chain used one primer pair; cDNA molecules carried barcodes. TCRdb called the 5' RACE reads again in MiXCR, with one record for every CDR3 protein. The sample holds roughly 13,000 distinct CDR3 sequences, about a tenth seen once. No cell fractionation was done, so the repertoire covers all unsorted peripheral blood T cells. The V and J ends lost 7 bases and 4 bases, in that order; junction bases with no gene match: 4. This CDR3 has 12 amino acids. Germline V gene sequence: CDR1 SQVTM, CDR2 ANQGSEA.

Sequenced material: blood. The chain combines TRBV29-1 with TRBJ1-1; the match to TRBD1 covers 9 bases. The TCR sequence derives from an adult in good health. The CDR3 bases are TGCAGCGCCGTGACAGGGGGCACTGAAGCTTTCTTT. Protein product: CSAVTGGTEAFF.